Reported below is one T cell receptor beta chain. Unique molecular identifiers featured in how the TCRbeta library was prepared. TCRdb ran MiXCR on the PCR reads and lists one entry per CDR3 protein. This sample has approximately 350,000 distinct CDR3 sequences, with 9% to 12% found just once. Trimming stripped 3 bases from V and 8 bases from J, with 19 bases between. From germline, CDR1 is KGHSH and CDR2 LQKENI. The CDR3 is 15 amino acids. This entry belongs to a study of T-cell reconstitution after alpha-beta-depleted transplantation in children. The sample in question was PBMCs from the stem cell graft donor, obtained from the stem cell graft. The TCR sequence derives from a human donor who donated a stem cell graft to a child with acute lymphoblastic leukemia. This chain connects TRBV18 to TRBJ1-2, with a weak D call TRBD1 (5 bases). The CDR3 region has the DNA TGTGCCAGCTCACCGGATCAGGGAACGGGTCTGGGCTACACCTTC. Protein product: CASSPDQGTGLGYTF.